The sequence of this T cell receptor (beta chain) was determined in a study of blood T cell repertoires in COVID-19. Background on the study: Italy, Spain and the United States were the sources of the convalescent and acute COVID-19 samples. PBMCs, B-cell-depleted T cells, or T cells provided the cDNA or gDNA that made up the material.

In the authors' methods: Amplification of reference gene primers was used by the study to estimate nucleated cell counts. The table came from immunoSEQ multiplex PCR; TCRdb's copy has only in-frame clones and leaves some out. V, J and clone size reflect that table, while D and trimming were determined from the DNA. Of 310,000 or so clones in the sample, 70% to 90% are singletons; the top ten hold approximately 4%. V shed 3 bases and J shed 4 bases, with 21 bases lying between them. Germline values: CDR1 SNHLY, CDR2 FYNNEI. The CDR3 length is 17 residues. Sequencing was done on a sample of peripheral blood. The chain uses TRBV2 and TRBJ1-2; D gene ambiguous. The origin of this receptor is a woman aged 45-65 years with active or convalescent COVID-19. The CDR3 DNA reads as TGTGCCAGCAGTGATGCGATCTCCCGGGAAGTAGGCTATGGCTACACCTTC. Its protein product is CASSDAISREVGYGYTF. The whole variable domain, remainder taken from reference TRBV2 and TRBJ1-2, is EPEVTQTPSHQVTQMGQEVILRCVPISNHLYFYWYRQILGQKVEFLVSFYNNEISEKSEIFDDQFSVERPDGSNFTLKIRSTKLEDSAMYFCASSDAISREVGYGYTFGSGTRLTVV.